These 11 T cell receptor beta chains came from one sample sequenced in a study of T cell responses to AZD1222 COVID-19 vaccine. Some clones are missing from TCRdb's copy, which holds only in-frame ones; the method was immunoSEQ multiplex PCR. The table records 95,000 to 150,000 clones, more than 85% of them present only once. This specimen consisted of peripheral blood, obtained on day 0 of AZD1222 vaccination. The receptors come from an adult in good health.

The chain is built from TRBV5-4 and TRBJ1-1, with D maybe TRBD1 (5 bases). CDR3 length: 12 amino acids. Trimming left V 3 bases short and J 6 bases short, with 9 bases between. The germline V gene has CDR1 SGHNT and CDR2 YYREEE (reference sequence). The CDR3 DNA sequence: TGTGCCAGCAGCTCGGGGGGGGCTGAAGCTTTCTTT. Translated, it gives CASSSGGAEAFF.

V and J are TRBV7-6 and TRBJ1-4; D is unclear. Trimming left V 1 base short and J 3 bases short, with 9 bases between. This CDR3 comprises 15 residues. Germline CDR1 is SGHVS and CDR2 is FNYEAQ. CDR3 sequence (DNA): TGTGCCAGCAGCTTAGACGGAGAGGCTAATGAAAAACTGTTTTTT. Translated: CASSLDGEANEKLFF.

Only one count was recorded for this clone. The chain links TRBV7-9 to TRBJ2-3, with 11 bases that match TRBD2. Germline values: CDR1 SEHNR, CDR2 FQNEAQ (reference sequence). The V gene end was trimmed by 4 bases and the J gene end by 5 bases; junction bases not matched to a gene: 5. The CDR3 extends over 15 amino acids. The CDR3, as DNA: TGTGCCAGCAGCTCGATCCTAGCGGGAGGAGATACGCAGTATTTT. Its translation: CASSSILAGGDTQYF.

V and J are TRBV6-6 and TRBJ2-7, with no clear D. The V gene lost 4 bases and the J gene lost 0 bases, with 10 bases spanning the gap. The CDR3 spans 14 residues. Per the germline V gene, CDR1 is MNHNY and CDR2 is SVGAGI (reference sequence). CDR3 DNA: TGTGCCAGCAGTTCTAATCGCCCCTCCTACGAGCAGTACTTC. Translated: CASSSNRPSYEQYF.

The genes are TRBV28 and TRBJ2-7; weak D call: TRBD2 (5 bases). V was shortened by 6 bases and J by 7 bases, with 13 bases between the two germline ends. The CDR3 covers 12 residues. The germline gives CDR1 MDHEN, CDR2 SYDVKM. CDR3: CASRTSPGEQYF. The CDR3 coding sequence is TGTGCCAGCAGAACATCACCGGGGGAGCAGTACTTC. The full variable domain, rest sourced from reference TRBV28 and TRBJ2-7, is DVKVTQSSRYLVKRTGEKVFLECVQDMDHENMFWYRQDPGLGLRLIYFSYDVKMKEKGDIPEGYSVSREKKERFSLILESASTNQTSMYLCASRTSPGEQYFGPGTRLTVT.

The CDR3 sequence: CASSLEQGAFEKLFF. The CDR3 bases are TGTGCCAGCAGCTTAGAGCAGGGGGCCTTTGAAAAACTGTTTTTT. V gene TRBV7-2 combines with J gene TRBJ1-4, with TRBD1 matching 8 bases. Per the germline V gene, CDR1 is SGHTA and CDR2 is FQGNSA. This CDR3 is 15 amino acids long. J was trimmed by 7 bases and V by 1 base; bases with no gene match: 5.

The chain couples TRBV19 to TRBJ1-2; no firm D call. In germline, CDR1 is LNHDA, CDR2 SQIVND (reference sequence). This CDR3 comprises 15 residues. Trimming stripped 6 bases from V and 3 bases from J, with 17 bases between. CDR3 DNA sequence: TGTGCCAGTAGCCCCCGGTTCGGCTTTTACTATGGCTACACCTTC. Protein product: CASSPRFGFYYGYTF.

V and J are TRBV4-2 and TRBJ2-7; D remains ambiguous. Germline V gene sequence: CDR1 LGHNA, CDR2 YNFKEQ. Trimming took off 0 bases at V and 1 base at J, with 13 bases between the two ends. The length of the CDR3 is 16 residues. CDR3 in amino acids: CASSQELSAPSYEQYF. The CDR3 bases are TGTGCCAGCAGCCAAGAGTTGTCAGCTCCGTCCTACGAGCAGTACTTC.

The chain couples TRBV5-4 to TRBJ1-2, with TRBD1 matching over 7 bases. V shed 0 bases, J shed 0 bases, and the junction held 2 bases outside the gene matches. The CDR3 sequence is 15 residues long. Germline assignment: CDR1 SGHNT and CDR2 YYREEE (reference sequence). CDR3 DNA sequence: TGTGCCAGCAGCTTGGCAGGGGGGTCTAACTATGGCTACACCTTC. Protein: CASSLAGGSNYGYTF.

This CDR3 reads CASSHSDSSNQPQHF. The CDR3 bases are TGTGCCAGCAGCCATTCAGACAGTAGCAATCAGCCCCAGCATTTT. The V and J genes are TRBV3-1 (or the pseudogene TRBV3-2) and TRBJ1-5, with a weak D call TRBD1 (5 bases). V was shortened by 3 bases and J by 0 bases, with 9 bases between the two germline ends. The germline CDR1 and CDR2 sequences are LGHDT and YNNKEL (reference sequence). The CDR3 length is 15 residues.

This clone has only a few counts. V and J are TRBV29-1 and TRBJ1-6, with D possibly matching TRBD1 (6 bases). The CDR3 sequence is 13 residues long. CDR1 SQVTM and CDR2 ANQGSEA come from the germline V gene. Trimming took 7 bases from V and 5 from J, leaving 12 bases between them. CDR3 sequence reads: CSARDTNNSPLHF. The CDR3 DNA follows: TGCAGCGCACGGGACACTAATAATTCACCCCTCCACTTT.